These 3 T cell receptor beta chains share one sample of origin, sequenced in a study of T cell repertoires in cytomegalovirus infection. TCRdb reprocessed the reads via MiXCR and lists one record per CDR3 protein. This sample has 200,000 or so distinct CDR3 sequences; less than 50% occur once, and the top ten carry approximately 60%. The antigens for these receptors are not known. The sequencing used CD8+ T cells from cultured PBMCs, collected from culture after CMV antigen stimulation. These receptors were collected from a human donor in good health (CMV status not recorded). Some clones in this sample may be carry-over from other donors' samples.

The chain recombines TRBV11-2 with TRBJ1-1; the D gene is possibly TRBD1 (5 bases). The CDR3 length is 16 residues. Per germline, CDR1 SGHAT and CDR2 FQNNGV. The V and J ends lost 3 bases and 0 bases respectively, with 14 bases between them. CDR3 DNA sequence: TGTGCCAGCAGCTTCCAGGGTACGACGATGAACACTGAAGCTTTCTTT. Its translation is CASSFQGTTMNTEAFF. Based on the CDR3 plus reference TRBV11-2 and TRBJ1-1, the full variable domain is EAGVAQSPRYKIIEKRQSVAFWCNPISGHATLYWYQQILGQGPKLLIQFQNNGVVDDSQLPKDRFSAERLKGVDSTLKIQPAKLEDSAVYLCASSFQGTTMNTEAFFGQGTRLTVV.

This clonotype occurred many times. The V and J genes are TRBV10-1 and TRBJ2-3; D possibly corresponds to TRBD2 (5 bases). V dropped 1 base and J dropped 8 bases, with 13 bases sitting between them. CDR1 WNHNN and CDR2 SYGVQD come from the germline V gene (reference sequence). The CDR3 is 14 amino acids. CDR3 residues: CASSEYEVRGTQYF. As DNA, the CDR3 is TGCGCCAGCAGTGAGTACGAAGTTCGGGGTACGCAGTATTTT.

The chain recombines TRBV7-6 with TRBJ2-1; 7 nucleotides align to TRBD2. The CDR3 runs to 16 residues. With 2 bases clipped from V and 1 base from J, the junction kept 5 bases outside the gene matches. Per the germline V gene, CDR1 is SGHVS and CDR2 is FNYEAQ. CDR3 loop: CASSLRAGESYNEQFF. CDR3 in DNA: TGTGCCAGCAGCTTAAGGGCGGGGGAGTCCTACAATGAGCAGTTCTTC.